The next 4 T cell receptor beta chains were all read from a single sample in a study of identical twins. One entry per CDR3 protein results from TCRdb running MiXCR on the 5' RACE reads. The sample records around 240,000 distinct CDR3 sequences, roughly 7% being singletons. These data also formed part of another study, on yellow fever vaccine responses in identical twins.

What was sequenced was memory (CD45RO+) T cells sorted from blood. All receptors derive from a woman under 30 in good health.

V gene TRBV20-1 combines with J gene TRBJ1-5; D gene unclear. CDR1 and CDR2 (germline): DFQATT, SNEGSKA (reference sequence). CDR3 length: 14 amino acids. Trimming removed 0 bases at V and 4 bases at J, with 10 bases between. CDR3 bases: TGCAGTGCTAGAGATCCTTCGCCGAATCAGCCCCAGCATTTT. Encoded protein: CSARDPSPNQPQHF.

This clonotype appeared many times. CDR3 sequence reads: CAISESEVTGELFF. CDR3 nucleotides: TGTGCCATCAGTGAGTCCGAGGTAACCGGGGAGCTGTTTTTT. This chain uses TRBV10-3 with TRBJ2-2; D is undetermined. The V and J ends lost 0 bases and 5 bases respectively, with 7 bases between them. The germline V gene has CDR1 ENHRY and CDR2 SYGVKD. There are 14 residues in the CDR3.

The CDR3 nucleotides are TGTGCCAGCAGCTCGAGGGGGGGCTCCAGCAACTACGAGCAGTACTTC. Its protein is CASSSRGGSSNYEQYF. This sequence joins TRBV6-2 or TRBV6-3 and TRBJ2-7; the D gene is possibly TRBD2 (7 bases). This CDR3 spans 16 amino acids. The V end lost 6 bases, the J end lost 3 bases, and 21 bases lay between the germline ends. The germline V gene has CDR1 MNHEY and CDR2 SVGEGT.

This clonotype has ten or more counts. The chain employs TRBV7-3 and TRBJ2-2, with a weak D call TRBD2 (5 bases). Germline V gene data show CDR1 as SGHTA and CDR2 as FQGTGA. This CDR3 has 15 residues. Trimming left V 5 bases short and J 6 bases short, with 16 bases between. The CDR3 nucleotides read TGTGCCAGCAGCCCTTACGGGAACGAGGCCGGGGAGCTGTTTTTT. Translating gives CASSPYGNEAGELFF. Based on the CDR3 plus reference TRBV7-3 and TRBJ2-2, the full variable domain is GAGVSQTPSNKVTEKGKYVELRCDPISGHTALYWYRQSLGQGPEFLIYFQGTGAADDSGLPNDRFFAVRPEGSVSTLKIQRTERGDSAVYLCASSPYGNEAGELFFGEGSRLTVL.